Presented here are 2 T cell receptor beta chains from one specimen sequenced in a study of T cells in Graves' hyperthyroidism and ophthalmopathy (dated by TCRdb to between 2017 and 2020). Library method: multiplex PCR. Instrument on record: Illumina HiSeq 2000. TCR beta CDR3 regions were amplified from RNA transcripts. A first-round RT-PCR of the TCR CDR3 used the HTBI primer set with the Qiagen OneStep RT-PCR kit. Using fastp at Q25 and MiXCR, TCRdb reprocessed the public reads and kept productive beta chains. Rows matching on CDR3 protein sequence are summarized as one entry with the most common DNA and genes. The sample table holds more than 500,000 distinct CDR3 sequences, of which 40% to 55% were seen once. Around 44% of the sample is taken by the ten largest. Sample: peripheral blood or thyroid tissue (not recorded which). These receptors all stem from an adult woman with Graves' disease, either hyperthyroidism or ophthalmopathy (not recorded which).

The chain uses TRBV15 and TRBJ2-7; D gene uncertain. V dropped 10 bases and J dropped 3 bases, with 16 bases sitting between them. The length of the CDR3 is 13 residues. CDR1 and CDR2 from the germline V gene are LNHNV and YYDKDF (reference sequence). This CDR3 reads CAKCGFIDYEQYF. In nucleotides, the CDR3 is TGTGCCAAGTGCGGTTTTATAGACTACGAGCAGTACTTC.

The chain has TRBV28 and TRBJ1-5; TRBD1 aligns across 7 bases. The germline V gene has CDR1 MDHEN and CDR2 SYDVKM. V gave up 3 bases and J gave up 4 bases; unmatched junction bases: 6. The CDR3 is 15 residues long. The CDR3 coding sequence is TGTGCCAGCAGTTTGAGGGGGACAGTTAATCAGCCCCAGCATTTT. This sequence encodes CASSLRGTVNQPQHF.